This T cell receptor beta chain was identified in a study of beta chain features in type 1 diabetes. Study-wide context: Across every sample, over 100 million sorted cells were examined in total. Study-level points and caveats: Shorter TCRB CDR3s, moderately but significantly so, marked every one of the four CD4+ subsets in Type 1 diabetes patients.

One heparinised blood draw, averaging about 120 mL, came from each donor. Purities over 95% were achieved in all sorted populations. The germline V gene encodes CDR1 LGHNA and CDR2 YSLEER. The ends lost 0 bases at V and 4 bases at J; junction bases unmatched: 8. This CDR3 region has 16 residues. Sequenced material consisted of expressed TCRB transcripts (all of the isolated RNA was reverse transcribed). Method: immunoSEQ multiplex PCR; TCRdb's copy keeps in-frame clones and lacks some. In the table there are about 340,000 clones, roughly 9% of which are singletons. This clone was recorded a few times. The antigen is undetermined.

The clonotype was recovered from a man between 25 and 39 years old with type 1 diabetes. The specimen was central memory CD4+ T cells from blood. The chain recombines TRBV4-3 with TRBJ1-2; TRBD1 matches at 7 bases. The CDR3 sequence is CASSQDVGTDTYGYTF. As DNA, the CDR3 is TGCGCCAGCAGCCAAGATGTGGGGACAGACACCTATGGCTACACCTTC.